This TCR beta chain appears in the sequencing data of a study of shared clonotypes between healthy human individuals. Background on the study: Aged 18 to 49, the donors were two women and a few men. There were three CD4 naive, three CD4 memory, two CD8 naive and one CD8 memory plates per donor.

Every immunoSEQ plate was one replicate of a subset's evenly spread DNA. Sequencing was performed with immunoSEQ multiplex PCR; in TCRdb, only in-frame clones are kept and a portion is missing. This sample has 1.5 million to 2.5 million clones, with just under 95% found just once. The naive CD8 subset, CD45RO-negative cells positively selected for CCR7, excluded terminally differentiated effector memory CD45RA+ cells. Everyone who donated was a Caucasian adult who lived in Nashville, Tennessee. The sequence was collected from a man aged 18 to 30 in good health. Sequencing input: naive CD8+ T cells sorted from blood.

In DNA, the CDR3 is TGCGCCAGCAGTGACTCGGGGGGGGTCTCCTACGAGCAGTACTTC. It is translated as CASSDSGGVSYEQYF. V is TRBV10-2 and J is TRBJ2-7; TRBD2 agrees at 8 bases. CDR1 is WSHSY and CDR2 is SAAADI in the germline V gene. The CDR3 has 15 residues. Losses at the gene ends were 3 bases for V and 0 bases for J; bases not matched to a gene: 4.